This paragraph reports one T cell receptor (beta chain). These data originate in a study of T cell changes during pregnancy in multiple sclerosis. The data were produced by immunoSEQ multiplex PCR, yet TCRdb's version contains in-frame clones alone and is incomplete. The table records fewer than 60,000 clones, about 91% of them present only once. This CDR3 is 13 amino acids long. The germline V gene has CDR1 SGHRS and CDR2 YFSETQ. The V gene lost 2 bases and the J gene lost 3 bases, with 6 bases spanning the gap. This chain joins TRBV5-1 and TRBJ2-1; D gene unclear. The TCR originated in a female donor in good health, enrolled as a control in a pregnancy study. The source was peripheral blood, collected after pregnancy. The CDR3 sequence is CASSLQSYNEQFF. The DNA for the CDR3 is TGCGCCAGCAGCTTACAGAGCTACAATGAGCAGTTCTTC.